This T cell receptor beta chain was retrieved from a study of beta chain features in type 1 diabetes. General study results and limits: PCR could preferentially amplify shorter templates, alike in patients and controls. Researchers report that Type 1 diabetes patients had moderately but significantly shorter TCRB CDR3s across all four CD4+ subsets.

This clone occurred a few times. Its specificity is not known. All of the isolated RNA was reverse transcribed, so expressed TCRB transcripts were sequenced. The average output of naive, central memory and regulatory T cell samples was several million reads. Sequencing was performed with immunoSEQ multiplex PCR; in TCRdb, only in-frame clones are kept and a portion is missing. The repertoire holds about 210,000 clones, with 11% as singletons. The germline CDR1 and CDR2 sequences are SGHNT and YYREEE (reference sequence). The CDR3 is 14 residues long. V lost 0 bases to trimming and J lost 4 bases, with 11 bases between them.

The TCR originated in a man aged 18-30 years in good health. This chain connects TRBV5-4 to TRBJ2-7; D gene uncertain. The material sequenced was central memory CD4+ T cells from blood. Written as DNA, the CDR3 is TGTGCCAGCAGCTTGGAAGGGCTCCTGTACGAGCAGTACTTC. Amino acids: CASSLEGLLYEQYF.